This T cell receptor beta chain is drawn from a study of early T cells in non-severe SARS-CoV-2 infection. Whole-study context: Sequencing targeted bulk RNA from unsorted whole blood, leaving chains unpaired.

TCRdb reanalysed the 5' RACE reads using MiXCR and keeps one entry per CDR3 protein. The data show approximately 70,000 distinct CDR3 sequences, approximately 14% seen once. The CDR3 extends over 14 amino acids. Deletions cut 7 bases from V and 2 bases from J, with 13 bases between. In germline, CDR1 is SGHTA, CDR2 FQGNSA. This clonotype was recorded a few times. The sequence was collected from an adult who was a healthcare worker with PCR-confirmed SARS-CoV-2 infection or an uninfected control (not recorded which). V gene TRBV7-2 combines with J gene TRBJ2-3; D ambiguous. The specimen sequenced was whole blood. CDR3 sequence: CASMVRGNTDTQYF. In DNA form, the CDR3 reads TGTGCCAGCATGGTCCGCGGAAACACAGATACGCAGTATTTT. Drawing the rest from reference TRBV7-2 and TRBJ2-3, the complete variable domain is GAGVSQSPSNKVTEKGKDVELRCDPISGHTALYWYRQSLGQGLEFLIYFQGNSAPDKSGLPSDRFSAERTGGSVSTLTIQRTQQEDSAVYLCASMVRGNTDTQYFGPGTRLTVL.